This TCR beta chain comes out of a study of T-cell reconstitution after alpha-beta-depleted transplantation in children. General study results and limits: T-cell numbers and diversity one year post-transplant derived largely from freshly generated T cells. For some patients, TCRbeta diversity was high at day 60 because of recipient T cells and thymic progenitors that survived. Alpha-beta T cells about two months after transplant reportedly derived from several hundred expanded graft clones.

The CDR3 has 14 residues. V lost 1 base and J 3 bases, leaving 7 bases between the germline ends. The authors prepared the TCRbeta library with unique molecular identifiers. TCRdb itself ran the PCR reads through MiXCR, one entry per CDR3 protein. The sample lists about 540,000 distinct CDR3 sequences; roughly 30% were seen once. In its sample, this clonotype was seen many times. Its antigen remains unknown. The receptor was derived from a boy younger than two with Wiskott-Aldrich syndrome, due to receive a stem cell transplant. V usage is TRBV12-3 or TRBV12-4 and J usage is TRBJ2-1; no reliable D call. This material consisted of PBMCs, taken before TCRalphabeta/CD19-depleted stem cell transplant. CDR3 sequence reads: CASSLVGGYNEQFF. The DNA for the CDR3 is TGTGCCAGCAGTTTAGTGGGTGGCTACAATGAGCAGTTCTTC.